Below are 16 T cell receptor beta chains sequenced from a single sample in a study of persistence of HIV-infected CD4 T cells. An overlapping HIV-1 Gag peptide pool stimulated these cells at 1 ug/peptide/mL. CD40L-negative CD69-negative CD45RO-high memory CD4+ T cells were sorted as populations depleted of antigen-responding cells. The immunoSEQ assay was version 4, run in survey mode. The method was immunoSEQ multiplex PCR; TCRdb's version includes in-frame clones alone and lacks a portion of them. Here the sample spans 36,000 or so clones, about 81% being singletons. No cognate antigen is known for these TCRs. The sample in question was cultured CD4+ T cells from PBMCs, obtained from a patient who received antiretroviral therapy. These receptors were obtained from an adult with HIV. The donor label of this sample is uncertain.

This clone appeared a few times. The V call is TRBV18, the J call TRBJ1-2, with 9 bases identical to TRBD1. Losses at the gene ends were 3 bases for V and 2 bases for J; bases not matched to a gene: 16. The CDR3 sequence is 19 residues long. CDR1 and CDR2 from the germline V gene are KGHSH and LQKENI. The CDR3 DNA reads TGTGCCAGCTCACCTTACACTCCGGGACAGGGAGCGGGGAACTATGGCTACACCTTC. It translates to CASSPYTPGQGAGNYGYTF.

The V gene is TRBV27, the J gene TRBJ1-6; 7 nucleotides agree with TRBD1. Losses at the gene ends were 8 bases for V and 6 bases for J; bases not matched to a gene: 10. Per germline, CDR1 MNHEY and CDR2 SMNVEV (reference sequence). CDR3 size: 15 residues. The CDR3 is CASWDRTGSNSPLHF. CDR3 bases: TGTGCCAGCTGGGACCGGACAGGCTCTAATTCACCCCTCCACTTT.

The V gene is TRBV5-1, the J gene TRBJ2-3, with 12 nucleotides matching TRBD2. Germline CDR1 and CDR2: SGHRS and YFSETQ. V lost 7 bases and J lost 6; bases outside the gene matches: 9. The CDR3 is 15 residues long. In DNA, the CDR3 is TGCGCCAGCGGCAGGCTAGCGGGGGGGCCCGATACGCAGTATTTT. Translating it yields CASGRLAGGPDTQYF.

The gene calls are TRBV12-5 and TRBJ2-5, with D perhaps given as TRBD1 or TRBD2 (5 bases each). Germline loops: CDR1 LGHNT, CDR2 FRNRAP. V lost 4 bases and J 5 bases, leaving 26 bases between the germline ends. The CDR3 has 18 amino acids. The CDR3 DNA is TGTGCTAGTGGTTCCTTAGGGGACGGAGAACCATTCGTGGAGACCCAGTACTTC. This gives the protein CASGSLGDGEPFVETQYF.

The J gene is TRBJ2-7, the V gene TRBV12-3 or TRBV12-4; 7 bases align to TRBD2. This CDR3 comprises 13 residues. With V trimmed by 5 bases and J by 2 bases, 3 bases remained unmatched. The CDR3: CASSTSETYEQYF. CDR3 nucleotides: TGTGCCAGCAGTACTAGCGAAACCTACGAGCAGTACTTC.

This clone was counted between two and nine times. V and J are TRBV9 and TRBJ1-6; D is uncertain. The CDR3 has 15 amino acids. Germline CDR1 is SGDLS and CDR2 is YYNGEE. V dropped 0 bases and J dropped 10 bases, with 14 bases sitting between them. The CDR3 loop is CASSVESQDDSPLHF. As DNA, the CDR3 is TGTGCCAGCAGCGTAGAATCCCAAGATGACTCACCCCTCCACTTT.

This rearrangement joins TRBV4-1 to TRBJ1-1, with TRBD1 matching 12 bases. The CDR3 consists of 19 residues. With V trimmed by 3 bases and J by 0 bases, 11 bases remained unmatched. Germline CDR1 and CDR2: MGHRA and YSYEKL. Written as DNA, the CDR3 is TGCGCCAGCAGCCATTTACCACCGGGACAGGGGGCGGTGAACACTGAAGCTTTCTTT. Translating it yields CASSHLPPGQGAVNTEAFF.

DNA for the CDR3: TGTGCCAGCAGTGGCTCCGGGACAGGGGTATGGCAGCCCCAGCATTTT. This encodes CASSGSGTGVWQPQHF. The chain carries TRBV6-1 and TRBJ1-5; TRBD1 matches 10 bases. CDR3 size: 16 residues. J was trimmed by 7 bases and V by 4 bases; bases with no gene match: 10. CDR1 and CDR2 (germline): MNHNS, SASEGT.

The table lists this clone with a count of one. The chain links TRBV2 to TRBJ1-2, with D perhaps TRBD1 (5 bases). Germline V gives CDR1 SNHLY, CDR2 FYNNEI. Trimming pared 4 bases from V and 7 bases from J, leaving 16 bases between. The CDR3 covers 14 residues. In DNA form, the CDR3 reads TGTGCCAGCAGTGGAACGACAGTTTTATCTGGCTACACCTTC. As protein: CASSGTTVLSGYTF.

This clone is categorized as medium-sized. The chain joins TRBV20-1 to TRBJ2-3; TRBD1 is a possible D gene (5 bases). Germline CDR1 reads DFQATT; CDR2 reads SNEGSKA (reference sequence). This CDR3 is built from 11 residues. V was trimmed by 7 bases and J by 4 bases, leaving 9 bases between them. The CDR3 sequence: CSVPRADTQYF. The CDR3 DNA follows: TGCAGTGTTCCCAGGGCAGATACGCAGTATTTT.

The sample holds one count of this clone. This chain joins TRBV30 and TRBJ2-7; the D is unclear. Trimming pared 0 bases from V and 2 bases from J, leaving 23 bases between. Germline values: CDR1 GTSNPN, CDR2 SVGIG (reference sequence). This CDR3 is built from 18 residues. CDR3 in amino acids: CAWSVLLVDAARAYEQYF. DNA of the CDR3: TGTGCCTGGAGTGTACTCCTCGTTGACGCAGCCCGGGCCTACGAGCAGTACTTC.

This chain links TRBV18 with TRBJ2-2; 8 bases map to TRBD1. Germline V CDR1 and CDR2: KGHSH, LQKENI. Trimming at V came to 5 bases and at J to 3 bases, leaving 8 bases not matched to a gene. The CDR3 sequence is 16 residues long. The CDR3 loop is CASSSDRDVDTGELFF. The CDR3 coding sequence is TGTGCCAGCTCATCGGACAGGGACGTCGACACCGGGGAGCTGTTTTTT.

CDR3 in DNA: TGTGCCAGCAGACACTCACAGGCCAAACAAGAGACCCAGTACTTC. The encoded protein is CASRHSQAKQETQYF. The chain employs TRBV6-6 and TRBJ2-5, with D perhaps TRBD1 (5 bases). V was cut by 6 bases and J by 2 bases, with 16 bases left in between. Germline loops: CDR1 MNHNY, CDR2 SVGAGI (reference sequence). The CDR3 covers 15 residues.

The rearrangement joins TRBV30 to TRBJ1-2; 9 nucleotides line up with TRBD1. Germline V gene sequence: CDR1 GTSNPN, CDR2 SVGIG (reference sequence). V lost 5 bases to trimming and J lost 8 bases; unmatched junction nucleotides: 12. The CDR3 consists of 14 residues. CDR3 loop: CAWGLLQGAQGYTF. The CDR3 bases are TGTGCCTGGGGATTGCTACAGGGGGCTCAGGGCTACACCTTC. Together with reference TRBV30 and TRBJ1-2, the CDR3 gives the full variable domain: SQTIHQWPATLVQPVGSPLSLECTVEGTSNPNLYWYRQAAGRGLQLLFYSVGIGQISSEVPQNLSASRPQDRQFILSSKKLLLSDSGFYLCAWGLLQGAQGYTFGSGTRLTVV.

The V gene is TRBV5-1, the J gene TRBJ1-5, with D possibly TRBD1 on 6 matching bases. Germline CDR1 and CDR2: SGHRS and YFSETQ. The CDR3 contains 15 residues. Trimming took 0 bases from V and 3 from J, leaving 10 bases between them. The CDR3 bases are TGCGCCAGCAGCTTGGACGCGGGGGCCAATCAGCCCCAGCATTTT. Its translation: CASSLDAGANQPQHF.

V usage is TRBV18 and J usage is TRBJ1-2, with 7 positions matching TRBD1. With 4 bases clipped from V and 5 bases from J, the junction kept 7 bases outside the gene matches. This CDR3 has 14 amino acids. CDR1 is KGHSH and CDR2 is LQKENI in the germline V gene. The CDR3 reads CASSRDRARYGYTF. CDR3 DNA: TGTGCCAGCTCACGAGACAGGGCTCGGTATGGCTACACCTTC.